The clone carrying this T cell receptor beta chain has more than one count but fewer than ten. The antigen is not known. The data were obtained in a study of liver allograft versus peripheral blood T cells. Study background: Liver transplant recipients had T cell receptor repertoires compared between transplanted liver and peripheral blood.

The study's findings and limits: As reported, T cell receptor repertoires inside liver allografts differed from those present in peripheral blood.

One entry per CDR3 protein results from TCRdb running MiXCR on the reads. This sample has 5,500 to 6,000 distinct CDR3 sequences, with approximately 15% found just once. V shed 6 bases and J 4 bases; nucleotides not matched to a gene: 7. From germline, CDR1 is DFQATT and CDR2 SNEGSKA (reference sequence). This CDR3 comprises 14 residues. The sequence was collected from a human patient who had a liver transplant. The graft donor may have given rise to some T cells. The chain employs TRBV20-1 and TRBJ2-7, with 12 bases fitting TRBD1. The CDR3 DNA reads TGCAGTGCCGGAGGGACAGGGGGCGAATACGAGCAGTACTTC. Amino acid sequence: CSAGGTGGEYEQYF.